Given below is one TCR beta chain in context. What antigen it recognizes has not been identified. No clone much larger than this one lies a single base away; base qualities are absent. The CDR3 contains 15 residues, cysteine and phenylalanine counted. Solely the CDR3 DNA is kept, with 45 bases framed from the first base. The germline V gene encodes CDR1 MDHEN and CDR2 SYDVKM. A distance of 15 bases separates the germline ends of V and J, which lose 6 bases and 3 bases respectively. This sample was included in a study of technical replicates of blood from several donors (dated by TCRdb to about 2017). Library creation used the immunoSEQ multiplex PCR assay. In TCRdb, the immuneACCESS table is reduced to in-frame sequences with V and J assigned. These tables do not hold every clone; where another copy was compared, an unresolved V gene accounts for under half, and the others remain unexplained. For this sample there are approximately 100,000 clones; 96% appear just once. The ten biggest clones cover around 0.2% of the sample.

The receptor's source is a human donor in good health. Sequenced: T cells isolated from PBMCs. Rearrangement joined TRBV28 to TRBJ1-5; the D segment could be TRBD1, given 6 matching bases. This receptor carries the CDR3 CASSHLYRDNQPQHF. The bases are TGTGCCAGCAGCCACCTATACAGGGACAATCAGCCCCAGCATTTT.